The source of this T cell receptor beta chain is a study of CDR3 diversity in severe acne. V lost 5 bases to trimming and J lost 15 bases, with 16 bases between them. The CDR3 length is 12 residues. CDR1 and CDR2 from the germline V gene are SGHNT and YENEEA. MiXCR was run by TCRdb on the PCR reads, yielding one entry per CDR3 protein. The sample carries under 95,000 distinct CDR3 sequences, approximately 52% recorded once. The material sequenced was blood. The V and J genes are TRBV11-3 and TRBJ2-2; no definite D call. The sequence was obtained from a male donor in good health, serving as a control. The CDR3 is CASSGWAAELFF. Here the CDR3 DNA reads TGTGCCAGCAGCGGGTGGGCCGCAGAGTTGTTTTTT.